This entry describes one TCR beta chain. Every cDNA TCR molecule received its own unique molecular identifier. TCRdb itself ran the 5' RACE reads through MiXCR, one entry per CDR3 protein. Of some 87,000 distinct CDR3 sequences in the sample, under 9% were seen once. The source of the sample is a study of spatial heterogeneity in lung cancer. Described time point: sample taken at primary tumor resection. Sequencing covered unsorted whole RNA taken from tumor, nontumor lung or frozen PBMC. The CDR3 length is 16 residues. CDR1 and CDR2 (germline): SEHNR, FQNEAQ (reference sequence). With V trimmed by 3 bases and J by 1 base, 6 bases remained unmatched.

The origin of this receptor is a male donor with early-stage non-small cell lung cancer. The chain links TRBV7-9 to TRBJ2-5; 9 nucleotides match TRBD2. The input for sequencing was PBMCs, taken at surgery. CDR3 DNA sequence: TGTGCCAGCAGCTTCTTAGCGGGGGCCCTCCAAGAGACCCAGTACTTC. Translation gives CASSFLAGALQETQYF.